Sequencing of this TCR beta chain was carried out in a study of shared clonotypes between healthy human individuals. Across the study: Sampling drew on donors who were a couple of women and a few men aged 18 to 49.

Notes on this clone: Its specificity is not known.

This CDR3 has 13 residues. The germline V gene encodes CDR1 SNHLY and CDR2 FYNNEI. V was cut by 3 bases and J by 5 bases, with 10 bases left in between. In the original processing: With immunoSEQ giving junction-only sequences and no quality scores, filtering differed. Here immunoSEQ multiplex PCR was the method, and the copy in TCRdb shows in-frame clones only, minus some. The DNA was the basis for D and trimming; V, J and clone size are from that table. The sample comprises around 980,000 clones, approximately 80% of which are singletons, and around 0.6% rests with the top ten. The study's findings and limits: Sequencing depth was a factor that was expected to affect clonotype sharing among donors.

Sequencing was done on a sample of memory CD4+ T cells from PBMCs. Subset: CD45RA-negative fraction. The clonotype was recovered from a man between 18 and 29 years old in good health. Some clones in this sample may be carry-over from other donors' samples. The chain combines TRBV2 with TRBJ1-2; unclear D gene. This chain's CDR3 is CASSERWEYGYTF. The DNA for the CDR3 is TGTGCCAGCAGTGAGCGATGGGAATATGGCTACACCTTC.